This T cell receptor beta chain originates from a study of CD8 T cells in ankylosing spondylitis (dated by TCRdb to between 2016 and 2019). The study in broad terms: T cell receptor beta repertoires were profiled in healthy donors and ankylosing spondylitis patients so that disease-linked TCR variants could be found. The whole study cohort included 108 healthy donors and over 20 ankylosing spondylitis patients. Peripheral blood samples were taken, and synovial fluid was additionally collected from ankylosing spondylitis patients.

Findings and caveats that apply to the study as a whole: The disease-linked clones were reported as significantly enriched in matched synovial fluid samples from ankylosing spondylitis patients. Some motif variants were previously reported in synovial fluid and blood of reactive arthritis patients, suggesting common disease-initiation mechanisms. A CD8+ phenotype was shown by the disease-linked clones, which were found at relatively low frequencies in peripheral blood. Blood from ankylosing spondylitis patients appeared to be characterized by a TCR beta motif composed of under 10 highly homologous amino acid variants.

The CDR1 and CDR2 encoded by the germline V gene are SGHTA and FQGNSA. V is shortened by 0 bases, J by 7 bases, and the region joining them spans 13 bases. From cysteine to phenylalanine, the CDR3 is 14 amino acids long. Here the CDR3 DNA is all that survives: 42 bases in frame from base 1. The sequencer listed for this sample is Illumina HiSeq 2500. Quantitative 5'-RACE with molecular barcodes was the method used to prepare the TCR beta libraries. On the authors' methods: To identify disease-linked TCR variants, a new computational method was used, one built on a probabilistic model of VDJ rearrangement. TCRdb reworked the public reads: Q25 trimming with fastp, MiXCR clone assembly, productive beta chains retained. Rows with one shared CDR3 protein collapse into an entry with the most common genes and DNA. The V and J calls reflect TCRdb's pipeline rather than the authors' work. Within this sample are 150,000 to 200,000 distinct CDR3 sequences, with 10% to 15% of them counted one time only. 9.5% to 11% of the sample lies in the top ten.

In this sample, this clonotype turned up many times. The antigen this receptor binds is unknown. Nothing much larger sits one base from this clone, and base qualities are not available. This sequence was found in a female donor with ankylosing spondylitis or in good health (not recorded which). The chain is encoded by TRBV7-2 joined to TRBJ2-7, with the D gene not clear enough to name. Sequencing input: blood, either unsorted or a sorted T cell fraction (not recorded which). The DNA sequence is TGTGCCAGCAGCTTAGCGGCTAGGGCGGTGGAGCAGTACTTC. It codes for CASSLAARAVEQYF.